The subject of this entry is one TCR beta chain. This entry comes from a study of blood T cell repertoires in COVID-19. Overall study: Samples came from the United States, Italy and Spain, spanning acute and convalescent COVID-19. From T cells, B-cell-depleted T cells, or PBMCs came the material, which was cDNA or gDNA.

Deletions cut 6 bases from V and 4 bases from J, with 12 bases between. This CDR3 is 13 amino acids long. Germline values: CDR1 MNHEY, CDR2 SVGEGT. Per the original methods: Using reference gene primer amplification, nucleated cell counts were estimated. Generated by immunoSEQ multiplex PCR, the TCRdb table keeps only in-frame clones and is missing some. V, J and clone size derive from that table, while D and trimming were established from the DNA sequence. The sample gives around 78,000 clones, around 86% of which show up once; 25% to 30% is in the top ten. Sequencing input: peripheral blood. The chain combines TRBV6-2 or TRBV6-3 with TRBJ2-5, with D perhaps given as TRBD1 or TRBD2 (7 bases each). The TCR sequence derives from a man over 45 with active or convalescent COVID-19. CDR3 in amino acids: CASSPGGGETQYF. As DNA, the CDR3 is TGTGCCAGCAGCCCAGGGGGGGGAGAGACCCAGTACTTC.